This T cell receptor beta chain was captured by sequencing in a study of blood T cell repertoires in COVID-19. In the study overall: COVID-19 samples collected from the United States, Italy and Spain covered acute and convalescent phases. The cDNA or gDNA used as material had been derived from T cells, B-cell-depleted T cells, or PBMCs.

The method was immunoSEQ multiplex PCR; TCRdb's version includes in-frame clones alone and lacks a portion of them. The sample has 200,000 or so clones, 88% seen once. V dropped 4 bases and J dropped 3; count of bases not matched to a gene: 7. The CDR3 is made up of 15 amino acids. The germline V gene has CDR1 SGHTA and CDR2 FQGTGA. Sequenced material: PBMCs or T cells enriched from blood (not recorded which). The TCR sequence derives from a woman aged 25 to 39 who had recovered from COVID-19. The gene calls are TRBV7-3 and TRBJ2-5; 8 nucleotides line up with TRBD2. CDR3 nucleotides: TGTGCCAGCAGCTACCAGCGGGGGAGAAAAGAGACCCAGTACTTC. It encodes CASSYQRGRKETQYF.